What follows are 8 T cell receptor beta chains derived from one specimen sequenced in a study of T cell repertoires in cytomegalovirus infection. Using its own MiXCR run on the reads, TCRdb lists one record per CDR3 protein. The sample includes around 260,000 distinct CDR3 sequences, under 30% seen only once; the top ten take approximately 15%. Sequencing input: PBMCs. These receptor sequences come from a human donor in good health (CMV status not recorded). Some clones in this sample may be carry-over from other donors' samples.

This clonotype was counted a few times. This chain links TRBV11-2 with TRBJ1-2; 7 bases are shared with TRBD1. V lost 0 bases, J lost 3 bases, and 4 bases stayed unmatched. Germline lookup yields CDR1 SGHAT and CDR2 FQNNGV. The CDR3 runs 15 residues. The chain's CDR3 is CASSLDRTGDYGYTF. The CDR3 DNA reads TGTGCCAGCAGCTTAGATCGAACAGGGGACTATGGCTACACCTTC.

The chain has TRBV28 and TRBJ2-7; 8 nucleotides match TRBD2. CDR3 size: 15 residues. The J segment lost 7 bases and the V segment lost 7 bases, leaving 15 bases of the junction unmatched. Germline assignment: CDR1 MDHEN and CDR2 SYDVKM. CDR3 region: CASITNSAGAREQYF. Written as DNA, the CDR3 is TGTGCCAGCATTACGAACTCAGCGGGAGCCCGGGAGCAGTACTTC.

The rearrangement links TRBV20-1 to TRBJ2-4; no clear D gene. The V end lost 0 bases, the J end lost 6 bases, and 6 bases lay between the germline ends. The CDR3 contains 12 residues. Per germline, CDR1 DFQATT and CDR2 SNEGSKA (reference sequence). This CDR3 reads CSARDPGNIQYF. The CDR3 DNA reads TGCAGTGCTAGAGATCCGGGAAACATTCAGTACTTC.

This clonotype was counted once. The chain is built from TRBV20-1 and TRBJ2-5, with TRBD2 matching over 9 bases. V shed 1 base and J 5 bases; nucleotides not matched to a gene: 5. Germline CDR1 reads DFQATT; CDR2 reads SNEGSKA (reference sequence). This CDR3 has 14 residues. The CDR3 bases are TGCAGTGCTAGAGGTAGCGGGAGTGAGGAGACCCAGTACTTC. It specifies CSARGSGSEETQYF.

This clonotype was seen a few times. The rearrangement uses TRBV11-2 and TRBJ2-3, with D possibly matching TRBD1 (6 bases). The CDR3 runs to 15 residues. Germline V gives CDR1 SGHAT, CDR2 FQNNGV. Deletions cut 6 bases from V and 5 bases from J, with 18 bases between. Written as DNA, the CDR3 is TGTGCCAGCAGTTTTCCGGGCAGGGGAATAGATACGCAGTATTTT. It yields the protein CASSFPGRGIDTQYF.

V gene TRBV29-1 combines with J gene TRBJ2-7; 11 bases align to TRBD1. The CDR3 loop spans 14 amino acids. J gave up 6 bases and V 7 bases, and 11 bases lay outside the gene matches. Germline CDR1 is SQVTM and CDR2 is ANQGSEA. The CDR3 sequence is CSAGDRGDSAEQYF. The DNA of the CDR3 is TGCAGCGCCGGGGACAGGGGGGACTCTGCCGAGCAGTACTTC.

The J gene is TRBJ1-2, the V gene TRBV28, with D possibly being TRBD1 (6 bases). V was shortened by 2 bases and J by 4 bases, with 14 bases between the two germline ends. The germline gives CDR1 MDHEN, CDR2 SYDVKM. The CDR3 loop spans 15 amino acids. Here the CDR3 DNA reads TGTGCCAGCAGTTTACCACAGGGTTGGGGCTATGGCTACACCTTC. Its translation is CASSLPQGWGYGYTF.

This chain uses TRBV28 with TRBJ2-1, with D unresolved. The germline V and J ends were trimmed by 7 bases and 5 bases, with 15 bases remaining between them. CDR1 is MDHEN and CDR2 is SYDVKM in the germline V gene. CDR3 size: 14 residues. The DNA of the CDR3 is TGTGCCAGCATCTCTCTGCTCACGGACAATGAGCAGTTCTTC. It encodes CASISLLTDNEQFF.